This T cell receptor beta chain derives from a study of blood T cell repertoires in COVID-19. About the study: Material from acute and convalescent COVID-19 was sourced from the United States, Italy and Spain. PBMCs, B-cell-depleted T cells, or T cells provided the cDNA or gDNA that made up the material.

In the original analysis: Estimation of nucleated cell counts relied on the amplification of reference gene primers. The protocol was immunoSEQ multiplex PCR, while the TCRdb copy is restricted to in-frame clones and leaves out a portion. V and J calls and clone size are copied from that table; D and trimming were computed from the DNA. The sample carries 150,000 to 200,000 clones, roughly four fifths recorded once. The CDR3 length is 11 residues. V dropped 3 bases and J dropped 5 bases, with 3 bases sitting between them. Germline lookup yields CDR1 LGHNT and CDR2 FRNRAP. Specimen: peripheral blood. This sequence was found in a woman in her sixties or seventies with COVID-19, enrolled during active disease. This chain connects TRBV12-5 to TRBJ2-3; no clear D. DNA of the CDR3: TGTGCTAGTGGTTTTAGAGATACGCAGTATTTT. Translated: CASGFRDTQYF.